Listed below are T cell receptor beta chains from one sample, sequenced in a study of cytomegalovirus exposure and HLA in healthy donors. The method was immunoSEQ multiplex PCR; TCRdb's version includes in-frame clones alone and lacks a portion of them. The sample shows 150,000 to 200,000 clones, over 80% of them seen only once. Sequenced material: PBMCs. Receptor source: a woman younger than 30 in good health and CMV-seronegative. CDR3s include the opening cysteine and the closing phenylalanine or tryptophan. Each record gives: CDR3 DNA, CDR3 protein, clone size, D gene, J gene, V gene. The D gene is left open where the match is weak. Size is stated for part of the rows, as once, few or many counts, or as a class when the clone is expanded.

CDR3nt: TGTGCCAGCAGTCCCAACAAGAACACTGAAGCTTTCTTT
CDR3aa: CASSPNKNTEAFF
abundance: -
d_gene: -
j_gene: TRBJ1-1
v_gene: TRBV7-8

CDR3nt: TGTGCCAGCTCCCCATACGGGCGGGGGGCCTCCCAAGAGACCCAGTACTTC
CDR3aa: CASSPYGRGASQETQYF
abundance: once
d_gene: TRBD2
j_gene: TRBJ2-5
v_gene: TRBV18

CDR3nt: TGTGCCAGCAGACTAGCGGGGGTCCGCACAGATACGCAGTATTTT
CDR3aa: CASRLAGVRTDTQYF
abundance: -
d_gene: TRBD2
j_gene: TRBJ2-3
v_gene: TRBV27

CDR3nt: TGTGCCTGGAGTGTACGCGGCGGGTATAACACGCAGTATTTT
CDR3aa: CAWSVRGGYNTQYF
abundance: -
d_gene: -
j_gene: TRBJ2-3
v_gene: TRBV30

CDR3nt: TGTGCCAGCAGTGAAGCGCTGAGGGACAGGGCCTATGGCTACACCTTC
CDR3aa: CASSEALRDRAYGYTF
abundance: few
d_gene: TRBD1
j_gene: TRBJ1-2
v_gene: TRBV2

CDR3nt: TGCAGCGTTGAAGGCCGGGGAACATCCTATGGCTACACCTTC
CDR3aa: CSVEGRGTSYGYTF
abundance: -
d_gene: -
j_gene: TRBJ1-2
v_gene: TRBV29-1

CDR3nt: TGTGCCAGCAGTTTGACACATATTGGAAACACCATATATTTT
CDR3aa: CASSLTHIGNTIYF
abundance: -
d_gene: -
j_gene: TRBJ1-3
v_gene: TRBV28

CDR3nt: TGTGCCACCAGCAGAGGACACTACGAGCAGTACTTC
CDR3aa: CATSRGHYEQYF
abundance: -
d_gene: -
j_gene: TRBJ2-7
v_gene: TRBV15

CDR3nt: TGTGCCAGCAGCCCGTACTCTAATAACTATGGCTACACCTTC
CDR3aa: CASSPYSNNYGYTF
abundance: -
d_gene: -
j_gene: TRBJ1-2
v_gene: TRBV5-5

CDR3nt: TGTGCCAGCAGTTTGGAAGGACAGGGTTCCTACGAGCAGTACTTC
CDR3aa: CASSLEGQGSYEQYF
abundance: -
d_gene: TRBD1
j_gene: TRBJ2-7
v_gene: TRBV27

CDR3nt: TGTGCCAGCAGGATGGGACTAGCGGGAGCCTACGAGCAGTACTTC
CDR3aa: CASRMGLAGAYEQYF
abundance: -
d_gene: TRBD2
j_gene: TRBJ2-7
v_gene: TRBV6-5

CDR3nt: TGTGCCAGCAGCTTCCTAGACAGGGGTACTCAAGAGACCCAGTACTTC
CDR3aa: CASSFLDRGTQETQYF
abundance: -
d_gene: TRBD1
j_gene: TRBJ2-5
v_gene: TRBV5-4

CDR3nt: TGTGCCAGCAGCCTAGGGTCCGGGACAGGGGTTCAGCCCCAGCATTTT
CDR3aa: CASSLGSGTGVQPQHF
abundance: -
d_gene: TRBD1
j_gene: TRBJ1-5
v_gene: TRBV11-2

CDR3nt: TGCGCCAGCAGCTCAATACAGGGGGAACCAACGGGAAACTATGGCTACACCTTC
CDR3aa: CASSSIQGEPTGNYGYTF
abundance: -
d_gene: TRBD1
j_gene: TRBJ1-2
v_gene: TRBV5-1